The 18 T cell receptor beta chains below were found in one sample sequenced in a study of T cell repertoires in cytomegalovirus infection. Via MiXCR, TCRdb re-called the reads, giving one row per CDR3 protein. The sample holds almost 300,000 distinct CDR3 sequences, roughly a tenth seen once. The sample consisted of PBMCs. These receptors originate from a human donor in good health (CMV status not recorded). Some clones in this sample may be carry-over from other donors' samples.

This clonotype was observed at least ten times. CDR3 amino acids: CASSLSRGRYNEQFF. CDR3 nucleotides: TGTGCCAGCAGCTTAAGCAGGGGGCGATACAATGAGCAGTTCTTC. The chain recombines TRBV7-2 with TRBJ2-1; TRBD1 aligns across 8 bases. The CDR3 covers 15 residues. Losses at the gene ends were 2 bases for V and 4 bases for J; bases not matched to a gene: 4. CDR1 and CDR2 from the germline V gene are SGHTA and FQGNSA.

The chain has TRBV6-8 and TRBJ1-2, with TRBD1 matching over 8 bases. Trimming took 6 bases from V and 4 from J; bases not matched to a gene: 10. The CDR3 totals 15 residues. The germline gives CDR1 MNHGY, CDR2 SAAAGT. CDR3 residues: CASRGTGRSSYGYTF. DNA for the CDR3: TGTGCCAGCAGGGGGACAGGAAGATCCAGCTATGGCTACACCTTC.

This clonotype was detected many times. The chain links TRBV6-5 to TRBJ2-1; D may be TRBD1 or TRBD2 (5 bases each). Germline V gives CDR1 MNHEY, CDR2 SVGAGI. The CDR3 runs to 15 residues. The ends were cut back, 6 bases at V and 4 bases at J, with 16 bases in the middle. This CDR3 is CASRSATGRYNEQFF. CDR3 nucleotide sequence: TGTGCCAGCAGGTCCGCGACGGGGCGTTACAATGAGCAGTTCTTC.

This clonotype was found many times. This chain connects TRBV28 to TRBJ1-1, with D possibly TRBD1 on 6 matching bases. The CDR3 has 14 amino acids. Trimming pared 7 bases from V and 4 bases from J, leaving 16 bases between. Germline assignment: CDR1 MDHEN and CDR2 SYDVKM. CDR3 in amino acids: CASKRGGTGTEAFF. In DNA form, the CDR3 reads TGTGCCAGCAAAAGGGGGGGAACGGGCACTGAAGCTTTCTTT.

This clonotype was detected many times. The chain is built from TRBV7-2 and TRBJ2-7; D may match TRBD1 or TRBD2 (7 bases each). CDR3 length: 15 amino acids. Germline V gives CDR1 SGHTA, CDR2 FQGNSA. Trimming removed 4 bases at V and 3 bases at J, with 16 bases between. CDR3 residues: CASSSLAGGGYEQYF. As DNA, the CDR3 is TGTGCCAGCAGCTCGTTAGCAGGGGGGGGCTACGAGCAGTACTTC.

V usage is TRBV20-1 and J usage is TRBJ1-2; D gene ambiguous. CDR3 length equals 11 residues. The germline V gene encodes CDR1 DFQATT and CDR2 SNEGSKA (reference sequence). Trimming cost V 4 bases and J 8 bases, with 11 bases left between them. The DNA for the CDR3 is TGCAGTGCTAACGGGTATAAGGGCTACACCTTC. This gives the protein CSANGYKGYTF.

The rearrangement links TRBV5-5 to TRBJ2-1; 7 positions agree with TRBD2. V gave up 0 bases and J gave up 6 bases; unmatched junction bases: 9. This CDR3 spans 16 amino acids. CDR1 SGHKS and CDR2 YYEKEE come from the germline V gene (reference sequence). The CDR3 coding sequence is TGTGCCAGCAGCTTGGCCCTCCAGCGGGGATTCAATGAGCAGTTCTTC. Translation gives CASSLALQRGFNEQFF.

This clonotype was picked up many times. The chain couples TRBV5-4 to TRBJ2-3, with 9 positions matching TRBD1. Germline CDR1 reads SGHNT; CDR2 reads YYREEE (reference sequence). The CDR3 has 14 amino acids. V lost 3 bases to trimming and J lost 6 bases; unmatched junction nucleotides: 5. For the CDR3, the DNA is TGTGCCAGCAGCTATGGGACAGGGATGGATACGCAGTATTTT. It is translated as CASSYGTGMDTQYF.

The chain has TRBV28 and TRBJ2-2; 9 positions agree with TRBD2. This CDR3 contains 16 residues. The trim removed 4 bases at V and 5 bases at J, leaving 8 bases unmatched. Germline CDR1 is MDHEN and CDR2 is SYDVKM. As DNA, the CDR3 is TGTGCCAGCAGTTCCCCCGCGGGGGGGTTGACCGGGGAGCTGTTTTTT. Its protein is CASSSPAGGLTGELFF.

This clonotype was observed at least ten times. V is TRBV28 and J is TRBJ1-2; TRBD1 matches 7 bases. The V gene end was trimmed by 5 bases and the J gene end by 4 bases; junction bases not matched to a gene: 10. The germline CDR1 and CDR2 sequences are MDHEN and SYDVKM. The CDR3 totals 15 residues. The CDR3 DNA is TGTGCCAGCAGTGGCCCGGGACAGCCGGGCTATGGCTACACCTTC. Translation: CASSGPGQPGYGYTF.

This clonotype showed up many times. The chain links TRBV20-1 to TRBJ2-1; 9 positions match TRBD1. CDR3 length: 14 residues. With V trimmed by 5 bases and J by 3 bases, 5 bases remained unmatched. Germline assignment: CDR1 DFQATT and CDR2 SNEGSKA (reference sequence). CDR3 coding DNA: TGCAGTGCTTCGCGGACAGGGGTCTACAATGAGCAGTTCTTC. It translates to CSASRTGVYNEQFF.

This clonotype was seen at least ten times. The rearrangement links TRBV7-8 to TRBJ2-7; TRBD2 agrees at 10 bases. V lost 1 base and J lost 6; bases outside the gene matches: 3. From germline, CDR1 is SGHVS and CDR2 FQNEAQ. The CDR3 covers 14 residues. The CDR3 region has the DNA TGTGCCAGCAGCTTAGTCGAGCGGGGGGGCGAGCAGTACTTC. Translating it yields CASSLVERGGEQYF.

This chain links TRBV25-1 with TRBJ1-4; D possibly corresponds to TRBD1 (5 bases). The CDR3 runs 15 residues. CDR1 and CDR2 (germline): MGHDK, SYGVNS. The V gene lost 5 bases and the J gene lost 8 bases, with 18 bases spanning the gap. The CDR3 region is CASSTGTQGREKLFF. CDR3 DNA: TGTGCCAGCAGTACCGGGACTCAGGGACGAGAAAAACTGTTTTTT.

This clonotype was observed a few times. V usage is TRBV13 and J usage is TRBJ2-7, with TRBD2 matching 7 bases. The CDR3 runs to 16 residues. The junction had 10 bases not matched to a gene; V was cut back by 5 bases and J by 0 bases. Germline CDR1 reads PRHDT; CDR2 reads FYEKMQ (reference sequence). CDR3 residues: CASSPLSGVLSYEQYV. For the CDR3, the DNA is TGTGCCAGCAGCCCACTAAGCGGGGTTCTCTCCTACGAGCAGTACGTC.

In its sample, this clonotype was seen many times. J is TRBJ1-4 and V is TRBV7-9; TRBD1 is a possible D gene (5 bases). CDR3 length: 13 amino acids. V was trimmed by 10 bases and J by 5 bases, leaving 14 bases between them. Germline CDR1 is SEHNR and CDR2 is FQNEAQ (reference sequence). CDR3 sequence (DNA): TGTGCCATGACAGAGGGTCAAAATGAAAAACTGTTTTTT. As protein: CAMTEGQNEKLFF. The variable domain in full, completed from reference TRBV7-9 and TRBJ1-4, reads DTGVSQNPRHKITKRGQNVTFRCDPISEHNRLYWYRQTLGQGPEFLTYFQNEAQLEKSRLLSDRFSAERPKGSFSTLEIQRTEQGDSAMYLCAMTEGQNEKLFFGSGTQLSVL.

V gene TRBV20-1 combines with J gene TRBJ2-3, with 9 positions matching TRBD1. J was trimmed by 3 bases and V by 5 bases; bases with no gene match: 9. Germline CDR1 and CDR2: DFQATT and SNEGSKA (reference sequence). CDR3 length: 15 amino acids. CDR3 nucleotide sequence: TGCAGTGCTCCGCAATGGGACAGGGCTACAGATACGCAGTATTTT. It encodes CSAPQWDRATDTQYF.

In this sample, this clonotype turned up many times. The chain recombines TRBV23-1 with TRBJ2-3, with 7 bases identical to TRBD2. TRBV23-1 is reported as an ORF; its role is uncertain. Losses at the gene ends were 8 bases for V and 6 bases for J; bases not matched to a gene: 14. The CDR3 covers 15 residues. The CDR3 is CASLKSGAVTDTQYF. For the CDR3, the DNA is TGCGCCAGCCTTAAAAGCGGGGCCGTCACTGATACGCAGTATTTT.

This clonotype was observed at least ten times. The chain recombines TRBV19 with TRBJ1-5; TRBD1 matches 7 bases. This CDR3 has 15 amino acids. V gave up 7 bases and J gave up 0 bases; unmatched junction bases: 6. CDR1 and CDR2 (germline): LNHDA, SQIVND (reference sequence). The CDR3 protein is CASITGEYSNQPQHF. In DNA form, the CDR3 reads TGTGCCAGTATCACAGGGGAATATAGCAATCAGCCCCAGCATTTT.